These T cell receptor beta chains were read from a single sample in a study of radiotherapy plus CTLA-4 blockade in lung cancer. The method was immunoSEQ multiplex PCR; TCRdb's version includes in-frame clones alone and lacks a portion of them. The table has around 90,000 clones, 83% seen once. The sequencing here drew on peripheral blood, taken from a patient treated with radiotherapy plus ipilimumab. The receptors originated from a human donor with non-small cell lung cancer who had stable disease on radiotherapy plus ipilimumab. Each CDR3 is given with its conserved first and last residue. A D gene is named only where the DNA matches it firmly. Size is stated for part of the rows, as once, few or many counts, or as a class when the clone is expanded.

v_gene: TRBV7-8; abundance: few; d_gene: -; j_gene: TRBJ1-5; CDR3aa: CASSWGEGGHQPQHF; CDR3nt: TGTGCCAGCAGCTGGGGGGAGGGGGGACATCAGCCCCAGCATTTT
v_gene: TRBV27; abundance: -; d_gene: TRBD1; j_gene: TRBJ2-5; CDR3aa: CASSLNRGETQYF; CDR3nt: TGTGCCAGCAGTTTAAACAGGGGAGAGACCCAGTACTTC
v_gene: TRBV10-1; abundance: -; d_gene: -; j_gene: TRBJ2-3; CDR3aa: CASSPRPPQGSSTDTQYF; CDR3nt: TGCGCCAGCAGTCCCCGGCCGCCACAGGGATCTAGCACAGATACGCAGTATTTT
v_gene: TRBV9; abundance: -; d_gene: TRBD2; j_gene: TRBJ2-3; CDR3aa: CASSVGGGSTDTQYF; CDR3nt: TGTGCCAGCAGCGTAGGCGGGGGGAGCACAGATACGCAGTATTTT
v_gene: TRBV27; abundance: -; d_gene: -; j_gene: TRBJ2-2; CDR3aa: CASSLDLAGGELFF; CDR3nt: TGTGCCAGCAGTTTAGACCTAGCCGGCGGGGAGCTGTTTTTT
v_gene: TRBV5-1; abundance: -; d_gene: -; j_gene: TRBJ2-2; CDR3aa: CASSLGAPQGELFF; CDR3nt: TGCGCCAGCAGCTTGGGGGCCCCCCAAGGGGAGCTGTTTTTT
v_gene: TRBV18; abundance: -; d_gene: TRBD2; j_gene: TRBJ2-1; CDR3aa: CASSPTGGHEQFF; CDR3nt: TGTGCCAGCTCACCAACGGGAGGGCATGAGCAGTTCTTC
v_gene: TRBV27; abundance: -; d_gene: TRBD2; j_gene: TRBJ2-1; CDR3aa: CASSSSGRAKEFF; CDR3nt: TGTGCCAGCAGTTCTAGCGGGAGGGCCAAGGAGTTCTTC
v_gene: TRBV10-3; abundance: -; d_gene: TRBD2; j_gene: TRBJ2-3; CDR3aa: CAISDKGLAGTDTQYF; CDR3nt: TGTGCCATCAGTGACAAAGGACTAGCGGGCACAGATACGCAGTATTTT
v_gene: TRBV11-2; abundance: once; d_gene: TRBD2; j_gene: TRBJ2-1; CDR3aa: CASSLDRGGYNEQFF; CDR3nt: TGTGCCAGCAGCTTAGACCGGGGGGGGTACAATGAGCAGTTCTTC
v_gene: TRBV30; abundance: -; d_gene: -; j_gene: TRBJ2-5; CDR3aa: CAWMGAQETQYF; CDR3nt: TGTGCCTGGATGGGAGCCCAAGAGACCCAGTACTTC
v_gene: TRBV27; abundance: -; d_gene: TRBD2; j_gene: TRBJ2-5; CDR3aa: CASSTGLAVETQYF; CDR3nt: TGTGCCAGCAGTACGGGACTAGCGGTGGAGACCCAGTACTTC
v_gene: TRBV11-2; abundance: -; d_gene: -; j_gene: TRBJ1-2; CDR3aa: CASSSEGTGYTF; CDR3nt: TGTGCCAGCAGCTCCGAAGGGACCGGCTACACCTTC
v_gene: TRBV5-4; abundance: -; d_gene: -; j_gene: TRBJ1-6; CDR3aa: CASSLGRSDNSPLHF; CDR3nt: TGTGCCAGCAGCTTGGGTCGGTCAGATAATTCACCCCTCCACTTT
v_gene: TRBV7-3; abundance: -; d_gene: TRBD1; j_gene: TRBJ1-1; CDR3aa: CASSITGGSRTEAFF; CDR3nt: TGTGCCAGCAGCATAACAGGGGGCTCAAGGACTGAAGCTTTCTTT
v_gene: TRBV15; abundance: -; d_gene: TRBD1; j_gene: TRBJ2-5; CDR3aa: CATSRDRGGGYQETQYF; CDR3nt: TGTGCCACCAGCAGAGATAGAGGGGGCGGCTATCAAGAGACCCAGTACTTC
v_gene: TRBV5-8; abundance: -; d_gene: -; j_gene: TRBJ1-6; CDR3aa: CASSLAGRGFSSSYNSPLHF; CDR3nt: TGTGCCAGCAGCTTGGCCGGCAGGGGTTTTTCTAGTTCCTATAATTCACCCCTCCACTTT
v_gene: TRBV9; abundance: few; d_gene: -; j_gene: TRBJ1-1; CDR3aa: CASSKQGLNTEAFF; CDR3nt: TGTGCCAGCTCCAAGCAGGGCTTAAACACTGAAGCTTTCTTT
v_gene: TRBV11-2; abundance: -; d_gene: -; j_gene: TRBJ2-7; CDR3aa: CASSLVRDYEQYF; CDR3nt: TGTGCCAGCAGCTTAGTACGAGATTACGAGCAGTACTTC
v_gene: TRBV12-5; abundance: -; d_gene: -; j_gene: TRBJ2-2; CDR3aa: CASGPQGSNTGELFF; CDR3nt: TGTGCTAGTGGCCCACAGGGATCGAACACCGGGGAGCTGTTTTTT
v_gene: TRBV28; abundance: -; d_gene: -; j_gene: TRBJ1-6; CDR3aa: CASSSRTDNSPLHF; CDR3nt: TGTGCCAGCAGTTCCCGGACAGATAATTCACCCCTCCACTTT
v_gene: TRBV19; abundance: -; d_gene: -; j_gene: TRBJ1-1; CDR3aa: CASSINLNTEAFF; CDR3nt: TGTGCCAGTAGTATTAACCTGAACACTGAAGCTTTCTTT
v_gene: TRBV11-2; abundance: -; d_gene: -; j_gene: TRBJ2-1; CDR3aa: CASSLPGSEQFF; CDR3nt: TGTGCCAGCAGCTTACCGGGCAGTGAGCAGTTCTTC
v_gene: TRBV28; abundance: -; d_gene: -; j_gene: TRBJ1-1; CDR3aa: CASSLIWEQAFF; CDR3nt: TGTGCCAGCAGTTTAATCTGGGAACAAGCTTTCTTT
v_gene: TRBV2; abundance: -; d_gene: TRBD2; j_gene: TRBJ2-5; CDR3aa: CASSLGLAGGPQETQYF; CDR3nt: TGTGCCAGCAGTCTGGGACTAGCGGGGGGGCCCCAAGAGACCCAGTACTTC